Below are 22 T cell receptor beta chains sequenced from a single sample in a study of control samples from healthy donors and cancer patients. Produced via immunoSEQ multiplex PCR; TCRdb's table is partial and in-frame only. Of about 61,000 clones listed, nearly 90% are singletons. Sequencing was performed on PBMCs. The receptors shown here come from a man in his 60s with colorectal cancer.

The gene calls are TRBV5-1 and TRBJ2-5; D gene uncertain. Germline CDR1 and CDR2: SGHRS and YFSETQ. The germline V and J ends were trimmed by 4 bases and 4 bases, with 2 bases remaining between them. The CDR3 is 10 residues long. The CDR3 region is CASSGETQYF. The CDR3 bases are TGCGCCAGCAGCGGAGAGACCCAGTACTTC.

This clone was observed a few times. The chain links TRBV7-3 to TRBJ2-2; 8 nucleotides align to TRBD1. The CDR3 totals 15 residues. Germline loops: CDR1 SGHTA, CDR2 FQGTGA. V lost 5 bases to trimming and J lost 5 bases; unmatched junction nucleotides: 7. CDR3 DNA: TGTGCCAGCAGCCTAGGACAGGGCGGGACCGGGGAGCTGTTTTTT. Translated: CASSLGQGGTGELFF.

The chain joins TRBV28 to TRBJ1-4; 8 bases fit TRBD1. J was trimmed by 8 bases and V by 0 bases; bases with no gene match: 8. The CDR3 contains 16 residues. Per the germline V gene, CDR1 is MDHEN and CDR2 is SYDVKM. The CDR3 sequence is CASSLWTGAVGEKLFF. The CDR3 nucleotides read TGTGCCAGCAGTTTATGGACAGGGGCGGTGGGAGAAAAACTGTTTTTT.

The rearrangement uses TRBV3-1 (or the pseudogene TRBV3-2) and TRBJ1-2; D not resolved. V was pared by 4 bases and J by 2 bases, with 11 bases between. The CDR3 loop spans 14 amino acids. Germline CDR1 and CDR2: LGHDT and YNNKEL (reference sequence). CDR3 sequence reads: CASSPRVRNYGYTF. The CDR3 coding sequence is TGTGCCAGCAGCCCCCGGGTGAGAAACTATGGCTACACCTTC.

The chain couples TRBV18 to TRBJ1-1, with TRBD1 identical over 7 bases. The V gene's germline CDR1 is KGHSH and CDR2 LQKENI. This CDR3 has 17 amino acids. V lost 1 base, J lost 1 base, and 9 bases stayed unmatched. In DNA, the CDR3 is TGTGCCAGCTCACCACGTGGAGTCAGGGGGACGAACACTGAAGCTTTCTTT. It encodes CASSPRGVRGTNTEAFF.

The V gene is TRBV7-9, the J gene TRBJ2-3; the D is unclear. Germline V lookup: CDR1 SEHNR, CDR2 FQNEAQ (reference sequence). Trimming cost V 5 bases and J 4 bases, with 4 bases left between them. The CDR3 runs to 11 residues. CDR3 amino acids: CASSLADTQYF. CDR3 sequence (DNA): TGTGCCAGCAGCCTCGCAGATACGCAGTATTTT.

The chain couples TRBV7-9 to TRBJ2-7; no clear D gene. In germline, CDR1 is SEHNR, CDR2 FQNEAQ (reference sequence). This CDR3 spans 11 amino acids. The V gene lost 5 bases and the J gene lost 6 bases, with 8 bases spanning the gap. The CDR3, as DNA: TGTGCCAGCAGCGTCAGGACCGAGCAGTACTTC. Its protein product is CASSVRTEQYF. Drawing the rest from reference TRBV7-9 and TRBJ2-7, the complete variable domain is DTGVSQNPRHKITKRGQNVTFRCDPISEHNRLYWYRQTLGQGPEFLTYFQNEAQLEKSRLLSDRFSAERPKGSFSTLEIQRTEQGDSAMYLCASSVRTEQYFGPGTRLTVT.

The rearrangement joins TRBV3-1 (or the pseudogene TRBV3-2) to TRBJ2-6; D is unclear. This CDR3 comprises 16 residues. Germline V gene sequence: CDR1 LGHDT, CDR2 YNNKEL (reference sequence). V was shortened by 0 bases and J by 0 bases, with 6 bases between the two germline ends. The CDR3, as DNA: TGTGCCAGCAGCCAAGATGGCTACTCTGGGGCCAACGTCCTGACTTTC. Translating it yields CASSQDGYSGANVLTF.

As to this clone: Other nucleotide sequences in the sample specify the same CDR3. This rearrangement joins TRBV9 to TRBJ2-1, with D maybe TRBD1 (5 bases). Deletions cut 4 bases from V and 0 bases from J, with 11 bases between. This CDR3 is 15 amino acids long. Looked up from germline, CDR1 is SGDLS and CDR2 is YYNGEE. The DNA of the CDR3 is TGTGCCAGCAGCCCACGGCAGGGCTCCTACAATGAGCAGTTCTTC. Translating it yields CASSPRQGSYNEQFF.

V usage is TRBV5-1 and J usage is TRBJ1-3; maybe TRBD1 (5 bases). The V and J ends lost 0 bases and 0 bases respectively, with 10 bases between them. In germline, CDR1 is SGHRS, CDR2 YFSETQ. CDR3 length: 16 residues. CDR3 protein: CASSLGMGRSGNTIYF. CDR3 nucleotide sequence: TGCGCCAGCAGCTTGGGAATGGGGCGCTCTGGAAACACCATATATTTT.

The rearrangement uses TRBV5-1 and TRBJ1-1; 8 nucleotides match TRBD1. The CDR3 has 16 residues. Germline CDR1 SGHRS, CDR2 YFSETQ. V was pared by 3 bases and J by 1 base, with 8 bases of the junction left unmatched. The CDR3 DNA follows: TGCGCCAGCAGCTCAAATCCGGGACAGGCGAACACTGAAGCTTTCTTT. It translates to CASSSNPGQANTEAFF.

The chain recombines TRBV3-1 (or the pseudogene TRBV3-2) with TRBJ1-6, with 8 bases aligning to TRBD1. CDR3 length: 16 amino acids. Germline V gives CDR1 LGHDT, CDR2 YNNKEL (reference sequence). The V gene end was trimmed by 1 base and the J gene end by 7 bases; junction bases not matched to a gene: 6. For the CDR3, the DNA is TGTGCCAGCAGCCAAGGAGGACAGGGTAGAAATTCACCCCTCCACTTT. Protein: CASSQGGQGRNSPLHF.

The rearrangement uses TRBV4-1 and TRBJ1-5, with D maybe TRBD1 (6 bases). CDR3 size: 16 residues. CDR1 MGHRA and CDR2 YSYEKL come from the germline V gene. Trimming left V 0 bases short and J 4 bases short, with 13 bases between. The CDR3 loop reads CASSQDWDMPNQPQHF. Written as DNA, the CDR3 is TGCGCCAGCAGCCAAGATTGGGACATGCCGAATCAGCCCCAGCATTTT.

This chain connects TRBV12-3 or TRBV12-4 to TRBJ1-2, with D tentatively TRBD1 (5 bases). CDR3 length equals 12 residues. V lost 4 bases and J lost 8, with 11 bases in between. The CDR3 sequence is CASSSGGLGYTF. CDR3 in DNA: TGTGCCAGCAGTTCGGGGGGGTTGGGCTACACCTTC.

V is TRBV9 and J is TRBJ2-3, with D tentatively TRBD1 or TRBD2 (5 bases each). CDR1 is SGDLS and CDR2 is YYNGEE in the germline V gene. Trimming shortened V by 3 bases and J by 2 bases, and 10 bases separated the two germline ends. There are 14 residues in the CDR3. CDR3 nucleotides: TGTGCCAGCAGCGGCCGGGACCACACAGATACGCAGTATTTT. This encodes CASSGRDHTDTQYF.

CDR3 sequence (DNA): TGTGCCAGCAGCTTTTCCGGGACTAAAGAGACCCAGTACTTC. It yields the protein CASSFSGTKETQYF. The rearrangement uses TRBV5-6 and TRBJ2-5, with TRBD2 identical over 7 bases. The CDR3 length is 14 residues. The trim removed 2 bases at V and 3 bases at J, leaving 4 bases unmatched. Germline V gene lookup returns CDR1 SGHDT and CDR2 YYEEEE. Using reference TRBV5-6 and TRBJ2-5 for the parts outside the CDR3, the full variable domain is DAGVTQSPTHLIKTRGQQVTLRCSPKSGHDTVSWYQQALGQGPQFIFQYYEEEERQRGNFPDRFSGHQFPNYSSELNVNALLLGDSALYLCASSFSGTKETQYFGPGTRLLVL.

Worth noting for this clone: Other DNA sequences within the sample encode an identical CDR3. The genes are TRBV3-1 (or the pseudogene TRBV3-2) and TRBJ1-1; 8 bases align to TRBD1. With 2 bases clipped from V and 4 bases from J, the junction kept 3 bases outside the gene matches. CDR1 is LGHDT, CDR2 YNNKEL, per germline (reference sequence). The CDR3 loop spans 14 amino acids. The CDR3 region is CASSQSGGSTEAFF. DNA for the CDR3: TGTGCCAGCAGCCAATCAGGGGGCTCCACTGAAGCTTTCTTT.

V gene TRBV19 combines with J gene TRBJ2-2, with a possible D match to TRBD1 (5 bases). The germline V gene has CDR1 LNHDA and CDR2 SQIVND (reference sequence). Deletions cut 6 bases from V and 6 bases from J, with 11 bases between. There are 13 residues in the CDR3. CDR3 loop: CASSAGHPGELFF. The CDR3 DNA reads as TGTGCCAGTAGCGCCGGACACCCCGGGGAGCTGTTTTTT.

As to this clone: Within the sample, other DNA sequences also encode this same CDR3. This chain connects TRBV7-2 to TRBJ2-6; D perhaps matches TRBD2 (6 bases). This CDR3 has 15 amino acids. Trimming cost V 1 base and J 2 bases, with 6 bases left between them. Germline V gene lookup returns CDR1 SGHTA and CDR2 FQGNSA. The CDR3 DNA reads as TGTGCCAGCAGCTTAGGGGGGGCTGGGGCCAACGTCCTGACTTTC. This gives the protein CASSLGGAGANVLTF.

The DNA for the CDR3 is TGTGCCAGCACATACCGGTCGAGGAATTCACCCCTCCACTTT. This encodes CASTYRSRNSPLHF. The chain links TRBV6-5 to TRBJ1-6; D unresolved. V dropped 7 bases and J dropped 7 bases, with 14 bases sitting between them. CDR1 MNHEY and CDR2 SVGAGI come from the germline V gene. The CDR3 length is 14 residues.

The DNA for the CDR3 is TGTGCCAGCAGTTACAGGGGAGGTACAGATACGCAGTATTTT. Translation: CASSYRGGTDTQYF. The chain couples TRBV6-5 to TRBJ2-3; D might be TRBD2 (6 bases). Germline values: CDR1 MNHEY, CDR2 SVGAGI. The V end lost 2 bases, the J end lost 3 bases, and 9 bases lay between the germline ends. The CDR3 runs 14 residues.

This chain joins TRBV12-3 or TRBV12-4 and TRBJ1-2; D not certain. This CDR3 has 13 amino acids. V gave up 6 bases and J gave up 0 bases, with 8 bases separating them. The DNA for the CDR3 is TGTGCCAGCAGCTCGGCCGCTAACTATGGCTACACCTTC. Residues: CASSSAANYGYTF.